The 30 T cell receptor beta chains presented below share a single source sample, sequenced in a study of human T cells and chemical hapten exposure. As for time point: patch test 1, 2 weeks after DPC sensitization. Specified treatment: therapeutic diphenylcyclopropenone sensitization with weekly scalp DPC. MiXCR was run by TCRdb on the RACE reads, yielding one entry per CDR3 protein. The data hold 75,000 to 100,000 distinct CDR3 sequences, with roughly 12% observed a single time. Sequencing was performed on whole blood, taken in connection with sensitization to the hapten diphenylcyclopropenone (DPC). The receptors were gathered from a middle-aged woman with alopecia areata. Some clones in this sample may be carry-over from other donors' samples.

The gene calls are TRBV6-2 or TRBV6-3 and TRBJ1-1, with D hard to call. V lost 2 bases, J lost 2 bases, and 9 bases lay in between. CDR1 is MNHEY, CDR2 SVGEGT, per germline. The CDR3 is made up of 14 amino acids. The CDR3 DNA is TGTGCCAGCAGTTACAGGATTGGAAACACTGAAGCTTTCTTT. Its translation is CASSYRIGNTEAFF.

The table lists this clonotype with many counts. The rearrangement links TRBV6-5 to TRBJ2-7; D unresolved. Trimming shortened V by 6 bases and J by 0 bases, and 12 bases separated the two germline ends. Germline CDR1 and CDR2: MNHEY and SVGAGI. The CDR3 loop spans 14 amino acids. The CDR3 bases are TGTGCCAGCAGGGGTGATCCCTACTCCTACGAGCAGTACTTC. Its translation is CASRGDPYSYEQYF.

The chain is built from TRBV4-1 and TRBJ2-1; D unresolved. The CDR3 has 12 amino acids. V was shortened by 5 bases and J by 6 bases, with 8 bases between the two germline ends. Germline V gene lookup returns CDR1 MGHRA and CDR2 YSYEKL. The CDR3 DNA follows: TGCGCCAGCAGCGCACTGGGCAATGAGCAGTTCTTC. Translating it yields CASSALGNEQFF.

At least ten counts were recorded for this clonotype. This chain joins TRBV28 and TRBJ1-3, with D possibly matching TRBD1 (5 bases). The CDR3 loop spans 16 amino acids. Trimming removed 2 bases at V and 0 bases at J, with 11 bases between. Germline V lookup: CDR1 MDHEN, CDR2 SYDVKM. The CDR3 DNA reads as TGTGCCAGCAGTTTACGGACAATTTACTCTGGAAACACCATATATTTT. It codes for CASSLRTIYSGNTIYF.

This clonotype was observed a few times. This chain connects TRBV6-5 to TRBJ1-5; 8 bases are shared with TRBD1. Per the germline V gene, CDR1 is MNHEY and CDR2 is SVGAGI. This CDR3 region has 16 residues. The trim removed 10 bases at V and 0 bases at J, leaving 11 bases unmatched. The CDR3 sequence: CANTTGDIYSNQPQHF. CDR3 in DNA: TGTGCCAACACGACAGGGGACATCTATAGCAATCAGCCCCAGCATTTT.

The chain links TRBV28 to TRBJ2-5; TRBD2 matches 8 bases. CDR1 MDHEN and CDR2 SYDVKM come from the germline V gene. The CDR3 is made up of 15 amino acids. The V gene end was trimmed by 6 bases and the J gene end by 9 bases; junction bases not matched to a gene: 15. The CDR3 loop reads CASRNRGGRSGSQYF. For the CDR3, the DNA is TGTGCCAGCAGAAACCGGGGGGGTCGAAGTGGGTCCCAGTACTTC.

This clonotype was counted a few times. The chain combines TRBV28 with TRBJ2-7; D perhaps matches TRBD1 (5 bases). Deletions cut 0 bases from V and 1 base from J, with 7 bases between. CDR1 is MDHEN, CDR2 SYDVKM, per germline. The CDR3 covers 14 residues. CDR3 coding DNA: TGTGCCAGCAGTTTATGGGGGCAATCCTACGAGCAGTACTTC. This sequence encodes CASSLWGQSYEQYF.

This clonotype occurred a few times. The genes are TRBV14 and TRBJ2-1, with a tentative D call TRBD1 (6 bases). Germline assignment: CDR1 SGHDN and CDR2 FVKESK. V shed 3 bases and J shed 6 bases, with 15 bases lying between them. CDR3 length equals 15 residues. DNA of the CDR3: TGTGCCAGCAGCCAGTGGTCACAGGGCCTCAATGAGCAGTTCTTC. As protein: CASSQWSQGLNEQFF.

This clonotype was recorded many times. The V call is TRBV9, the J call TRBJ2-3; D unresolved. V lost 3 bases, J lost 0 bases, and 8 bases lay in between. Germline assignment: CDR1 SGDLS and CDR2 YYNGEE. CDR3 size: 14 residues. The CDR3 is CASSESPSTDTQYF. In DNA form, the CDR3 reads TGTGCCAGCAGCGAGAGCCCGAGCACAGATACGCAGTATTTT.

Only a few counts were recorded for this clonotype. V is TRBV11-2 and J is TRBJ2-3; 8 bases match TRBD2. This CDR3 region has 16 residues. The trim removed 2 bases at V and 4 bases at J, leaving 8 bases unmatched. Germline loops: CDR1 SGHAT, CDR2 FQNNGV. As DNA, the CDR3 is TGTGCCAGCAGCTTATATCCGGGAGGGCCATCAGATACGCAGTATTTT. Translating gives CASSLYPGGPSDTQYF.

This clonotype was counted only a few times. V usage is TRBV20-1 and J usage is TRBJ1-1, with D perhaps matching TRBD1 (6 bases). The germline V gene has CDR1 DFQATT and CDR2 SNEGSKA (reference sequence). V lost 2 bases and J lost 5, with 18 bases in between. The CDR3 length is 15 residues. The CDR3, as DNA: TGCAGTGCTAGACCCTCAGGGGCTCATTGGACTGAAGCTTTCTTT. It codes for CSARPSGAHWTEAFF.

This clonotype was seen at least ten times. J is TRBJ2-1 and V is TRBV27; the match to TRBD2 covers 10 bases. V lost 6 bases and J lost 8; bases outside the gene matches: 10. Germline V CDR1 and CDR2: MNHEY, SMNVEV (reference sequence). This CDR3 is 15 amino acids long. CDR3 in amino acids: CASSRGLAAYDEQFF. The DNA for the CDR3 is TGTGCCAGCAGCCGTGGACTAGCGGCCTATGATGAGCAGTTCTTC.

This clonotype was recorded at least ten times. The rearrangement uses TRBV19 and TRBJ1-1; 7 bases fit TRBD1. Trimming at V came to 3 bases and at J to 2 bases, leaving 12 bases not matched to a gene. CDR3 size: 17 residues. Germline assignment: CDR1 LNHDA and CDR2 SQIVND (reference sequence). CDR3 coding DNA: TGTGCCAGTAGTATGAGATTAGGGACAGAAATAAACACTGAAGCTTTCTTT. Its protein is CASSMRLGTEINTEAFF.

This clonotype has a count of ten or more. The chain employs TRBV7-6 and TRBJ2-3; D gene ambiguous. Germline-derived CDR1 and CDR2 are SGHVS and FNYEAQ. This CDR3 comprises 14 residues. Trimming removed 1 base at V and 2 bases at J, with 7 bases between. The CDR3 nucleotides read TGTGCCAGCAGCTTAGGTGTCTACACAGATACGCAGTATTTT. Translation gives CASSLGVYTDTQYF.

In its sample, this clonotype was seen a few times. CDR3 bases: TGTGCCAGCAGGCCCGGGACTTCCCCTCAAAAACTGTTTTTT. It translates to CASRPGTSPQKLFF. The genes are TRBV12-3 or TRBV12-4 and TRBJ1-4; possibly TRBD1 for D (5 bases). V was clipped by 6 bases and J by 9 bases, with 17 bases between them. The CDR3 is 14 amino acids.

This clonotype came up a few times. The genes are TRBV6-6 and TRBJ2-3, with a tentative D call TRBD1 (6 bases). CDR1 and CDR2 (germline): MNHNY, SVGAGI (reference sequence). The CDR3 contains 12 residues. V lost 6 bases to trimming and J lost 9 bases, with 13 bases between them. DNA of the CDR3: TGTGCCAGCAGGCAACAGGGTCTGACGCAGTATTTT. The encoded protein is CASRQQGLTQYF.

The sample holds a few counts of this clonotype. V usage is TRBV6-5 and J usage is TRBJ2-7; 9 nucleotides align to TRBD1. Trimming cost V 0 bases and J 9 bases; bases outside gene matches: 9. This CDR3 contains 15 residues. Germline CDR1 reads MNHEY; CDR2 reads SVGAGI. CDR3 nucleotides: TGTGCCAGCAGTTACTCGAGGACAGGGGATTCAGGGCAGTACTTC. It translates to CASSYSRTGDSGQYF.

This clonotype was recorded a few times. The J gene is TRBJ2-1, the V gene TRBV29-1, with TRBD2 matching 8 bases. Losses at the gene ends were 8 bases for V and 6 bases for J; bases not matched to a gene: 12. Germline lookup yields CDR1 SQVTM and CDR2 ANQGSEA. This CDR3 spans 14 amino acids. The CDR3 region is CSYHFGTRINEQFF. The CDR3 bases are TGCAGCTACCACTTCGGGACTAGGATCAATGAGCAGTTCTTC.

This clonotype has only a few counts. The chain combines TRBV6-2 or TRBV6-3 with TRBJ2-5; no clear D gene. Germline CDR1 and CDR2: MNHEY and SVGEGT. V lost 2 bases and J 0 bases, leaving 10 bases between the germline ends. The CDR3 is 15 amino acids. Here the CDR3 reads CASSYVTRNQETQYF. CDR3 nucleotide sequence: TGTGCCAGCAGTTACGTAACGCGAAACCAAGAGACCCAGTACTTC.

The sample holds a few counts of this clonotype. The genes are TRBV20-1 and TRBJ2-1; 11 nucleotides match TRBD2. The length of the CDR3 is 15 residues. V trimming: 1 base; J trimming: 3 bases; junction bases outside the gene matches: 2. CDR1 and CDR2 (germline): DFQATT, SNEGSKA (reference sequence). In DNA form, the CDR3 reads TGCAGTGCTAGAGGACTAGCGGGAATCTACAATGAGCAGTTCTTC. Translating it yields CSARGLAGIYNEQFF.

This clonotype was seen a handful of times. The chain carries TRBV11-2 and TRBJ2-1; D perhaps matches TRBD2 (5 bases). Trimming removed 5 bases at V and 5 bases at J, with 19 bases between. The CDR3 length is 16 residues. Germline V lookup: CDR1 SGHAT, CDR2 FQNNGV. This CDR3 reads CASSAYPASNHNEQFF. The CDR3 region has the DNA TGTGCCAGCAGCGCCTATCCCGCTAGCAACCACAATGAGCAGTTCTTC.

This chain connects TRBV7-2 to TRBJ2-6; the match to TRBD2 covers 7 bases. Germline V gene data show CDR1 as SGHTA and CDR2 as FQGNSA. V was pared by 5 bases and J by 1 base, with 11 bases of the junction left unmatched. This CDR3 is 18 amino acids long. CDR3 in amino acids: CASSPGPARGSGANVLTF. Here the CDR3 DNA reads TGTGCCAGCAGCCCCGGGCCGGCGCGGGGGTCTGGGGCCAACGTCCTGACTTTC.

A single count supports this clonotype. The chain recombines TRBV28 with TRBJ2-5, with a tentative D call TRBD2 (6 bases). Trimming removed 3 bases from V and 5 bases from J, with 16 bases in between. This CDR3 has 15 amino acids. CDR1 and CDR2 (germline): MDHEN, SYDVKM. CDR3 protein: CASSLAGTHLETQYF. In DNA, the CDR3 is TGTGCCAGCAGTTTGGCCGGGACTCACCTGGAGACCCAGTACTTC.

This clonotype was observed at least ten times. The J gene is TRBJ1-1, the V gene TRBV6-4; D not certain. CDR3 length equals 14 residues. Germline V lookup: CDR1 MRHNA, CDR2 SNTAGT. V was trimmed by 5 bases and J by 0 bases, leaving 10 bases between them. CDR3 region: CASSPEAMNTEAFF. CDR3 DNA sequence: TGTGCCAGCAGTCCCGAGGCTATGAACACTGAAGCTTTCTTT.

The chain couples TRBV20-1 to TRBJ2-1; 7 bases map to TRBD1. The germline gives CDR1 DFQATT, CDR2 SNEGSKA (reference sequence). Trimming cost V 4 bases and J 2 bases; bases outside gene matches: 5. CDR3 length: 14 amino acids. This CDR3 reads CSATTGIAYNEQFF. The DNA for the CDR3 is TGCAGTGCTACGACAGGGATAGCCTACAATGAGCAGTTCTTC.

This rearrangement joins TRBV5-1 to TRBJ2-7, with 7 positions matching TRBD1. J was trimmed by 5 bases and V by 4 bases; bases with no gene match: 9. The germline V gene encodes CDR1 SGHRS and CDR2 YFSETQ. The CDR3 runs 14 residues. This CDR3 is CASSAGDRVHEQYF. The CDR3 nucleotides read TGCGCCAGCAGCGCTGGTGACAGGGTCCACGAGCAGTACTTC.

For the CDR3, the DNA is TGCGCCAGCAGCCCAACGGGGGGCTTGACCAAAAACATTCAGTACTTC. It encodes CASSPTGGLTKNIQYF. This chain joins TRBV4-3 and TRBJ2-4; TRBD2 might be the D (7 bases). Germline V lookup: CDR1 LGHNA, CDR2 YSLEER. V gave up 4 bases and J gave up 2 bases, with 15 bases separating them. The CDR3 is made up of 16 amino acids.

This CDR3 reads CASSLWGQSYTDTQYF. The CDR3 coding sequence is TGTGCCAGCAGCTTGTGGGGACAGTCCTACACAGATACGCAGTATTTT. V and J are TRBV5-6 and TRBJ2-3; 7 bases agree with TRBD1. CDR1 is SGHDT and CDR2 is YYEEEE in the germline V gene. The CDR3 has 16 residues. J lost 2 bases, V lost 1 base, and 7 bases had no gene match.

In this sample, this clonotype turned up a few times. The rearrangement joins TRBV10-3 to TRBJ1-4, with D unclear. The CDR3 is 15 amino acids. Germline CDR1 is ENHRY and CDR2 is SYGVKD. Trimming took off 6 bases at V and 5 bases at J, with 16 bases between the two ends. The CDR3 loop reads CAISSTEGANEKLFF. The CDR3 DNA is TGTGCCATCAGCAGCACGGAGGGTGCGAATGAAAAACTGTTTTTT.

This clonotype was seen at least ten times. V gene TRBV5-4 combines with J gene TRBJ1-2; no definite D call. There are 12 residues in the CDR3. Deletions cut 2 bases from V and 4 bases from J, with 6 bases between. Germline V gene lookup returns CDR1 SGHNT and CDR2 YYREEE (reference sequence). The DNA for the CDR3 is TGTGCCAGCAGCTTTGGAACCTATGGCTACACCTTC. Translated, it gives CASSFGTYGYTF.